This T cell receptor beta chain appears in the sequencing data of a study of molecular identifiers for immune sequencing clone quantification. This clonotype was seen many times. TCRdb reanalysed the PCR reads using MiXCR and keeps one entry per CDR3 protein. The sample has about 630,000 distinct CDR3 sequences, 25% seen once; the top ten hold approximately 0.75%. The sequence was collected from a human donor in good health. Some libraries in this study had Jurkat cell RNA spiked in. Sequencing used naive CD8+ T cells from blood, with Jurkat cell RNA spiked in. The subset was: FACS-sorted CD8+CD4-CCR7+CD45RA+ naive T cells.

CDR3 region: CASSLDVPHEQYF. The CDR3 DNA reads as TGTGCCAGCAGCTTGGATGTCCCCCACGAGCAGTACTTC. This chain joins TRBV5-5 and TRBJ2-7; D is unclear. CDR1 is SGHKS, CDR2 YYEKEE, per germline (reference sequence). The CDR3 is 13 residues long. Trimming removed 0 bases at V and 5 bases at J, with 9 bases between.